This TCR beta chain stems from a study of T cell changes during pregnancy in multiple sclerosis. This clone was picked up a small number of times. The repertoire was sequenced with immunoSEQ multiplex PCR; TCRdb's copy has only in-frame clones and lacks some. This sample yields about 60,000 clones, of which roughly 92% are seen a single time; under 0.95% belongs to the top ten. The CDR3 is 15 amino acids. The germline gives CDR1 MRHNA, CDR2 SNTAGT. Trimming took 3 bases from V and 5 from J; bases not matched to a gene: 1. The genes are TRBV6-4 and TRBJ2-1; TRBD2 agrees at 13 bases. The clonotype comes from a female donor with multiple sclerosis, enrolled in a pregnancy study. Sequencing was performed on peripheral blood, taken in the first trimester of pregnancy. CDR3 in amino acids: CASSETSGGNNEQFF. The CDR3 DNA reads as TGTGCCAGCAGTGAGACTAGCGGGGGGAACAATGAGCAGTTCTTC.